This TCR beta chain originates from a study of Tregs in tolerant kidney transplant recipients. As for the study in general: An approximately 3-day belatacept mixed lymphocyte reaction, sometimes plus 5-day graft donor restimulation, preceded CD4+CD25+CD127- sorting. Antibodies separated recipient from donor cells. Overall study findings and caveats: Expanding Tregs on activated donor B cells appeared to best identify donor-specific TCRbeta clones. This study did not directly address biological reproducibility.

Germline V CDR1 and CDR2: MNHEY, SMNVEV (reference sequence). CDR3 size: 14 residues. J was trimmed by 8 bases and V by 3 bases; bases with no gene match: 8. This clone is deemed medium-sized (0.01 to 0.1%). Antigen: not known. TCRdb's copy holds only in-frame clones and misses some; the assay was immunoSEQ multiplex PCR. The sample carries tens of thousands of clones, 82% recorded once. The chain employs TRBV27 and TRBJ1-2, with 8 bases identical to TRBD1. The sequencing input was Tregs from blood cultured with allogeneic cells. This clonotype was sampled from a human donor in good health. The CDR3 DNA reads as TGTGCCAGCAGTTTCGGACAGGGCAAGGGGGGCTACACCTTC. Amino acid sequence: CASSFGQGKGGYTF.